The 15 T cell receptor beta chains presented below share a single source sample, sequenced in a study of blood T cells in healthy people across ages. Alongside a J-beta primer mix, a sample-barcoded 5' primer served in a second PCR lasting about 7 to 12 cycles. TCRdb independently ran MiXCR on the 5' RACE reads; one entry per CDR3 protein. This sample has some 1.7 million distinct CDR3 sequences, with approximately 30% found just once. Source material: blood. Every receptor here comes from a woman in her 30s in good health.

This clonotype was picked up many times. The rearrangement links TRBV7-3 to TRBJ2-1; 8 bases line up with TRBD2. Trimming cost V 2 bases and J 7 bases; bases outside gene matches: 4. The CDR3 runs 14 residues. Germline CDR1 SGHTA, CDR2 FQGTGA. CDR3 in amino acids: CASSLGSSGNEQFF. CDR3 nucleotides: TGTGCCAGCAGCTTAGGTTCTAGCGGGAATGAGCAGTTCTTC.

The table lists this clonotype with a few counts. V gene TRBV20-1 combines with J gene TRBJ2-1, with 9 bases lining up with TRBD2. Germline CDR1 DFQATT, CDR2 SNEGSKA (reference sequence). V shed 1 base and J 3 bases; nucleotides not matched to a gene: 4. The CDR3 extends over 15 amino acids. The CDR3 sequence is CSARVAGADYNEQFF. The CDR3 coding sequence is TGCAGTGCTAGAGTAGCGGGAGCGGACTACAATGAGCAGTTCTTC.

This clonotype was counted between two and nine times. The genes are TRBV5-1 and TRBJ2-7; D may be TRBD1 (5 bases). The CDR3 is 15 amino acids. Trimming stripped 0 bases from V and 5 bases from J, with 15 bases between. The V gene's germline CDR1 is SGHRS and CDR2 YFSETQ. CDR3 in DNA: TGCGCCAGCAGCTTGGGGGGCTCAACGCCCCACGAGCAGTACTTC. It codes for CASSLGGSTPHEQYF.

This sequence joins TRBV12-3 or TRBV12-4 and TRBJ2-3, with 7 bases identical to TRBD2. This CDR3 has 13 residues. V shed 8 bases and J 3 bases; nucleotides not matched to a gene: 5. In DNA form, the CDR3 reads TGTGCCAGCGCCCGGGGGGAAACAGATACGCAGTATTTT. This codes for CASARGETDTQYF.

This clonotype was seen repeatedly, ten times or more. This chain's CDR3 is CASSQVVRRSQETQYF. The CDR3 nucleotides are TGCGCCAGCAGCCAAGTGGTGCGAAGATCTCAAGAGACCCAGTACTTC. The V call is TRBV4-1, the J call TRBJ2-5; D not resolved. The CDR3 length is 16 residues. CDR1 is MGHRA, CDR2 YSYEKL, per germline. V shed 1 base and J shed 2 bases, with 14 bases lying between them.

This clonotype was counted ten times or more. J is TRBJ1-2 and V is TRBV20-1; D perhaps matches TRBD1 (6 bases). The CDR3 extends over 12 amino acids. Germline loops: CDR1 DFQATT, CDR2 SNEGSKA (reference sequence). The V end was cut by 6 bases, the J end by 2 bases, with 10 bases between. This chain's CDR3 is CSATDRNYGYTF. CDR3 in DNA: TGCAGTGCAACCGACAGGAACTATGGCTACACCTTC.

This clonotype was recorded many times. The CDR3 nucleotides are TGTGCCAGCAGCTATTCCGGGAGGGTGCAGTATTTT. This sequence encodes CASSYSGRVQYF. V gene TRBV7-2 combines with J gene TRBJ2-3, with 8 bases lining up with TRBD2. The CDR3 is 12 amino acids. V lost 4 bases and J lost 11; bases outside the gene matches: 5. CDR1 is SGHTA and CDR2 is FQGNSA in the germline V gene. The variable domain in full, completed from reference TRBV7-2 and TRBJ2-3, reads GAGVSQSPSNKVTEKGKDVELRCDPISGHTALYWYRQSLGQGLEFLIYFQGNSAPDKSGLPSDRFSAERTGGSVSTLTIQRTQQEDSAVYLCASSYSGRVQYFGPGTRLTVL.

The rearrangement joins TRBV20-1 to TRBJ2-3; 11 positions agree with TRBD2. The CDR3 has 15 amino acids. V was clipped by 0 bases and J by 7 bases; unmatched bases: 6. CDR1 and CDR2 (germline): DFQATT, SNEGSKA (reference sequence). The CDR3 coding sequence is TGCAGTGCTAGAGAGCCTAGCGGGGGGTCGAATACGCAGTATTTT. Its protein is CSAREPSGGSNTQYF.

This clonotype was observed many times. V gene TRBV5-5 combines with J gene TRBJ2-1; 11 positions agree with TRBD2. Trimming removed 6 bases from V and 8 bases from J; junction bases left unmatched: 13. Looked up from germline, CDR1 is SGHKS and CDR2 is YYEKEE (reference sequence). This CDR3 spans 16 amino acids. CDR3 region: CASTPVRLAGSDEQFF. For the CDR3, the DNA is TGTGCCAGCACCCCCGTCCGACTAGCGGGGTCGGATGAGCAGTTCTTC.

V usage is TRBV29-1 and J usage is TRBJ2-3, with 12 bases matching TRBD2. The CDR3 covers 17 residues. Germline CDR1 reads SQVTM; CDR2 reads ANQGSEA. Trimming cost V 6 bases and J 8 bases; bases outside gene matches: 18. The CDR3 region has the DNA TGCAGCGTCGATACGTGGACTAGCGGGGAGCAAAGGGGTACGCAGTATTTT. This codes for CSVDTWTSGEQRGTQYF.

This chain uses TRBV6-2 or TRBV6-3 with TRBJ2-1; D is tentatively TRBD1 or TRBD2 (5 bases each). Trimming took 5 bases from V and 8 from J, leaving 16 bases between them. The CDR3 has 14 amino acids. Germline V lookup: CDR1 MNHEY, CDR2 SVGEGT. CDR3 nucleotides: TGTGCCAGCAGTCCCCTCATAGGGGACCATGAGCAGTTCTTC. It specifies CASSPLIGDHEQFF.

This sequence joins TRBV4-1 and TRBJ2-5; D is ambiguous. V was trimmed by 0 bases and J by 11 bases, leaving 16 bases between them. Germline V gene lookup returns CDR1 MGHRA and CDR2 YSYEKL. The CDR3 extends over 14 amino acids. CDR3 sequence (DNA): TGCGCCAGCAGCCAAGATTACAGTCTAGGAGAGCAGTACTTC. As protein: CASSQDYSLGEQYF.

This clonotype came up many times. This chain joins TRBV7-9 and TRBJ2-1, with 9 nucleotides matching TRBD2. V trimming: 3 bases; J trimming: 6 bases; junction bases outside the gene matches: 12. CDR3 length equals 17 residues. Germline assignment: CDR1 SEHNR and CDR2 FQNEAQ (reference sequence). CDR3 region: CASSLGLSGRLANEQFF. The CDR3 DNA reads TGTGCCAGCAGCTTGGGTCTTAGCGGGAGATTGGCCAATGAGCAGTTCTTC.

The chain combines TRBV20-1 with TRBJ2-1, with a possible D match to TRBD2 (7 bases). The germline CDR1 and CDR2 sequences are DFQATT and SNEGSKA (reference sequence). V was clipped by 6 bases and J by 5 bases, with 17 bases between them. There are 14 residues in the CDR3. The CDR3 spells CSAPGGGAHNEQFF. CDR3 in DNA: TGCAGTGCGCCTGGAGGGGGGGCCCACAATGAGCAGTTCTTC.

This clonotype showed up just a few times. The V call is TRBV19, the J call TRBJ1-2; no reliable D call. This CDR3 contains 15 residues. Trimming stripped 4 bases from V and 4 bases from J, with 16 bases between. Germline CDR1 is LNHDA and CDR2 is SQIVND (reference sequence). CDR3 sequence reads: CASSNPSLTRYGYTF. The CDR3 DNA sequence: TGTGCCAGTAGTAACCCAAGCCTAACGCGCTATGGCTACACCTTC.